Sequencing of this T cell receptor (beta chain) was carried out in a study of cytomegalovirus exposure and HLA in healthy donors. Study-wide findings and caveats: Earlier analysis found most TCR beta V segments productive about 87% or about 30% of the time. Researchers had no immune exposure information except CMV serostatus available. In most subjects, TCR beta sequences reportedly gave accurate predictions of HLA-A and HLA-B alleles.

There were likely unrecorded immune exposures, though donors were nominally healthy when sampled. Notes on this clone: The antigen remains unidentified.

The study ran its PCR with 60 Vbeta and 13 Jbeta primers. Clones were read by immunoSEQ multiplex PCR, and TCRdb kept only the in-frame ones, dropping some. The sample lists around 160,000 clones, around four fifths occurring once. CDR3 length: 17 residues. Trimming took 0 bases from V and 0 from J, leaving 13 bases between them. CDR1 is SGDLS and CDR2 is YYNGEE in the germline V gene. Sequenced sample: PBMCs. The chain is built from TRBV9 and TRBJ2-4, with D perhaps matching TRBD2 (7 bases). The clonotype comes from a male donor in good health and CMV-seronegative. CDR3 nucleotides: TGTGCCAGCAGCGTAGGGGAGGGGGGACTAGCCAAAAACATTCAGTACTTC. Translated, it gives CASSVGEGGLAKNIQYF. The full variable domain, in which reference TRBV9 and TRBJ2-4 provide the parts outside the CDR3, is DSGVTQTPKHLITATGQRVTLRCSPRSGDLSVYWYQQSLDQGLQFLIQYYNGEERAKGNILERFSAQQFPDLHSELNLSSLELGDSALYFCASSVGEGGLAKNIQYFGAGTRLSVL.